One and the same sample provided the 15 T cell receptor beta chains below, sequenced in a study of T-cell memory formation after mild COVID-19. In TCRdb, the 5' RACE reads were re-called with MiXCR into one record per CDR3 protein. This table holds about 45,000 distinct CDR3 sequences, approximately 9.7% found once. The sequencing sample was made of PBMCs or a T cell subset sorted from them (not recorded which). These receptor sequences come from an adult woman who had mild COVID-19 (a few samples of this study predate the infection). Cell type and time point are not known.

This clonotype was seen more than once but under ten times. The chain couples TRBV20-1 to TRBJ2-2; the D gene is possibly TRBD2 (6 bases). This CDR3 has 16 amino acids. Germline V gene lookup returns CDR1 DFQATT and CDR2 SNEGSKA (reference sequence). The germline V and J ends were trimmed by 1 base and 3 bases, with 15 bases remaining between them. In DNA form, the CDR3 reads TGCAGTGCTAGAGCTCTCGCGGGAAGGTACACCGGGGAGCTGTTTTTT. Residues: CSARALAGRYTGELFF.

The chain combines TRBV2 with TRBJ1-3; D gene unclear. The germline CDR1 and CDR2 sequences are SNHLY and FYNNEI. This CDR3 has 12 amino acids. The V gene lost 9 bases and the J gene lost 3 bases, with 9 bases spanning the gap. Here the CDR3 DNA reads TGTGCCAGGAAGGCCGATGGAAACACCATATATTTT. The encoded protein is CARKADGNTIYF. Together with reference TRBV2 and TRBJ1-3, the CDR3 gives the full variable domain: EPEVTQTPSHQVTQMGQEVILRCVPISNHLYFYWYRQILGQKVEFLVSFYNNEISEKSEIFDDQFSVERPDGSNFTLKIRSTKLEDSAMYFCARKADGNTIYFGEGSWLTVV.

This clonotype was counted only a few times. The chain joins TRBV6-4 to TRBJ2-3; tentatively, D is TRBD2 (6 bases). The V end lost 3 bases, the J end lost 1 base, and 11 bases lay between the germline ends. The CDR3 has 15 amino acids. From germline, CDR1 is MRHNA and CDR2 SNTAGT. CDR3: CASSEGGLGTDTQYF. CDR3 bases: TGTGCCAGCAGTGAGGGGGGATTGGGCACAGATACGCAGTATTTT.

This clonotype showed up just once. A much bigger clone sits one base away, suggesting this may be a read error. The V call is TRBV18, the J call TRBJ2-7, with D perhaps assigned TRBD1 or TRBD2 (6 bases each). Germline V lookup: CDR1 KGHSH, CDR2 LQKENI. V was pared by 4 bases and J by 7 bases, with 20 bases between. This CDR3 is built from 15 residues. The CDR3 DNA sequence: TGTGCCAGCTCACTACTCGGGGGCGGAACTAGTGAGCAGTACTTC. Protein sequence: CASSLLGGGTSEQYF.

Only a few counts were recorded for this clonotype. This sequence joins TRBV6-5 and TRBJ2-5, with TRBD1 matching over 9 bases. V gave up 5 bases and J gave up 7 bases; unmatched junction bases: 11. Germline values: CDR1 MNHEY, CDR2 SVGAGI. The CDR3 has 15 residues. In nucleotides, the CDR3 is TGTGCCAGCAGTCTTACTACGGGACAGGGTGCGACCCAGTACTTC. Translation: CASSLTTGQGATQYF.

J is TRBJ1-1 and V is TRBV20-1; D gene unclear. Germline loops: CDR1 DFQATT, CDR2 SNEGSKA (reference sequence). Trimming took 0 bases from V and 0 from J, leaving 11 bases between them. The CDR3 has 15 residues. The CDR3 region is CSARDYRRLNTEAFF. CDR3 DNA sequence: TGCAGTGCTAGAGATTACCGGAGATTGAACACTGAAGCTTTCTTT.

The CDR3 DNA is TGTGCCAGCGGTAGGGGTAGCTCTACCGGGGAGCTGTTTTTT. Translation: CASGRGSSTGELFF. The chain couples TRBV9 to TRBJ2-2, with TRBD1 as a possible D gene (5 bases). The CDR3 runs to 14 residues. Germline lookup yields CDR1 SGDLS and CDR2 YYNGEE. V shed 7 bases and J shed 5 bases, with 15 bases lying between them.

This clonotype has more than one count but fewer than ten. The chain employs TRBV24-1 and TRBJ2-2; D is possibly TRBD1 (5 bases). The CDR3 has 16 residues. V lost 5 bases and J 3 bases, leaving 15 bases between the germline ends. Per germline, CDR1 KGHDR and CDR2 SFDVKD. CDR3 in DNA: TGTGCCACCAGTGGGGGCTCGTTGCGCTACACCGGGGAGCTGTTTTTT. This gives the protein CATSGGSLRYTGELFF.

The rearrangement links TRBV12-3 or TRBV12-4 to TRBJ2-3; D unresolved. V shed 7 bases and J shed 3 bases, with 14 bases lying between them. The CDR3 has 14 amino acids. CDR3 protein: CASTLSRGTDTQYF. CDR3 nucleotides: TGTGCCAGCACCCTTTCCCGCGGAACAGATACGCAGTATTTT.

The table lists this clonotype with a few counts. This chain links TRBV20-1 with TRBJ1-1; D gene uncertain. This CDR3 has 10 amino acids. Germline lookup yields CDR1 DFQATT and CDR2 SNEGSKA (reference sequence). The CDR3 loop is CAPGNTEAFF. The DNA for the CDR3 is TGCGCCCCAGGAAACACTGAAGCTTTCTTT.

The table lists this clonotype with many counts. The CDR3: CATSRDRPGAHNEQFF. CDR3 nucleotide sequence: TGTGCCACCAGCAGAGATCGTCCGGGAGCTCACAATGAGCAGTTCTTC. This chain joins TRBV15 and TRBJ2-1; D is possibly TRBD2 (6 bases). Trimming cost V 0 bases and J 5 bases, with 14 bases left between them. The CDR3 length is 16 residues. Per the germline V gene, CDR1 is LNHNV and CDR2 is YYDKDF (reference sequence).

The rearrangement links TRBV20-1 to TRBJ2-7, with 9 bases matching TRBD1. V was pared by 5 bases and J by 5 bases, with 7 bases of the junction left unmatched. Germline-derived CDR1 and CDR2 are DFQATT and SNEGSKA (reference sequence). The CDR3 runs 13 residues. CDR3 amino acids: CSASGTGTHEQYF. The CDR3 nucleotides read TGCAGTGCTTCCGGGACAGGGACCCACGAGCAGTACTTC.

This chain joins TRBV6-1 and TRBJ1-1, with a weak D call TRBD1 (6 bases). Germline CDR1 MNHNS, CDR2 SASEGT. V shed 5 bases and J shed 4 bases, with 20 bases lying between them. The CDR3 contains 16 residues. CDR3 sequence: CASSQPSGQLGTEAFF. CDR3 nucleotides: TGTGCCAGCAGTCAGCCGTCAGGACAGTTGGGCACTGAAGCTTTCTTT.

The genes are TRBV12-3 or TRBV12-4 and TRBJ1-2, with TRBD1 identical over 10 bases. Trimming took 6 bases from V and 0 from J; bases not matched to a gene: 7. The CDR3 covers 16 residues. CDR3 amino acids: CASSSDRGSANYGYTF. CDR3 in DNA: TGTGCCAGCAGCTCGGACAGGGGGTCGGCTAACTATGGCTACACCTTC.

This clonotype was recorded a few times. Written as DNA, the CDR3 is TGCAGCGTTGAATTACAGGGACACATGAACACTGAAGCTTTCTTT. Its translation is CSVELQGHMNTEAFF. The chain employs TRBV29-1 and TRBJ1-1; TRBD1 is a possible D gene (6 bases). Germline V gives CDR1 SQVTM, CDR2 ANQGSEA. The V end was cut by 2 bases, the J end by 0 bases, with 13 bases between. The CDR3 consists of 15 residues.